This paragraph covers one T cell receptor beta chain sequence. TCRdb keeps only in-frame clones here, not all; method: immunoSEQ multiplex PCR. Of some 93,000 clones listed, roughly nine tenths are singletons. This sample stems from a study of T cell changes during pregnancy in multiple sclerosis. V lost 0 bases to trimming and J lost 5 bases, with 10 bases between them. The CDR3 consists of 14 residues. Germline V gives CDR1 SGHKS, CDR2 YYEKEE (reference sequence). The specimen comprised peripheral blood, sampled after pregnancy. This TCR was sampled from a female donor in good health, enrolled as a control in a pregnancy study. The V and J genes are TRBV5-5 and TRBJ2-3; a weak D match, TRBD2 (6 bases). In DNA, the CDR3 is TGTGCCAGCAGCTTGGCGGGGGAGCGAGATACGCAGTATTTT. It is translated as CASSLAGERDTQYF.